The 19 T cell receptor beta chains presented below share a single source sample, sequenced in a study of CD8 T cells in ankylosing spondylitis. TCRdb redid the calling of the 5' RACE reads with MiXCR, one entry per CDR3 protein. The sample lists 35,000 to 45,000 distinct CDR3 sequences, about 10% seen once, with 1.4% in the top ten. Sequenced: blood, either unsorted or a sorted T cell fraction (not recorded which). The receptors come from a male donor with ankylosing spondylitis or in good health (not recorded which).

The chain uses TRBV27 and TRBJ2-3; D is perhaps TRBD2 (5 bases). V was cut by 1 base and J by 0 bases, with 20 bases left in between. Germline V CDR1 and CDR2: MNHEY, SMNVEV (reference sequence). The CDR3 runs to 19 residues. CDR3 nucleotides: TGTGCCAGCAGTTTATGGAGAGGGTACAAGAGACCTAGCACAGATACGCAGTATTTT. As protein: CASSLWRGYKRPSTDTQYF.

A remark on this clonotype: One base away lies a much larger clone, so this may be a sequencing read error. The J gene is TRBJ1-2, the V gene TRBV5-1; D not certain. This CDR3 has 13 amino acids. Germline CDR1 SGHRS, CDR2 YFSETQ. The CDR3 spells CVSSSGPTEGYTF. CDR3 bases: TGCGTCAGCAGCTCCGGGCCGACCGAGGGCTACACCTTC.

In its sample, this clonotype was seen many times. This chain uses TRBV5-1 with TRBJ1-4; possibly TRBD1 for D (5 bases). With 4 bases removed from V and 7 bases from J, the gap between germline ends came to 20 bases. CDR3 size: 16 residues. Germline CDR1 is SGHRS and CDR2 is YFSETQ. CDR3 bases: TGCGCCAGCAGCGCCGACGGGGGACTTGGTACTGAAAAACTGTTTTTT. Translation: CASSADGGLGTEKLFF.

V and J are TRBV10-3 and TRBJ1-2, with a possible D match to TRBD1 (5 bases). Germline assignment: CDR1 ENHRY and CDR2 SYGVKD. Trimming shortened V by 3 bases and J by 0 bases, and 14 bases separated the two germline ends. The CDR3 has 16 residues. CDR3: CAISEPQGYTNYGYTF. The DNA for the CDR3 is TGTGCCATCAGTGAACCTCAGGGATATACTAACTATGGCTACACCTTC.

This clonotype was seen repeatedly, ten times or more. This chain connects TRBV15 to TRBJ2-4; TRBD1 is a possible D gene (6 bases). The germline V and J ends were trimmed by 2 bases and 15 bases, with 14 bases remaining between them. The CDR3 runs 12 residues. CDR1 LNHNV and CDR2 YYDKDF come from the germline V gene (reference sequence). The chain's CDR3 is CATSRIQGVVYF. The CDR3 DNA reads TGTGCCACCAGCAGAATACAGGGTGTGGTGTACTTC.

The chain joins TRBV7-2 to TRBJ1-6; D is unclear. Germline loops: CDR1 SGHTA, CDR2 FQGNSA. The CDR3 consists of 16 residues. V lost 2 bases and J 4 bases, leaving 12 bases between the germline ends. The chain's CDR3 is CASSLSITAYNSPLHF. The CDR3 DNA reads TGTGCCAGCAGCTTATCCATTACAGCTTATAATTCACCCCTCCACTTT.

This clonotype was seen at least ten times. The rearrangement joins TRBV5-1 to TRBJ2-3; TRBD1 or TRBD2 may be the D gene (6 bases each). The CDR3 consists of 13 residues. The germline gives CDR1 SGHRS, CDR2 YFSETQ. V lost 4 bases and J lost 5, with 11 bases in between. The DNA for the CDR3 is TGCGCCAGCAGCCTGGGGGGCTTAGATACGCAGTATTTT. Translation gives CASSLGGLDTQYF.

In this sample, this clonotype is medium-sized (0.01 to 0.1%). The chain is built from TRBV20-1 and TRBJ1-2, with D perhaps matching TRBD1 (6 bases). The CDR3 totals 11 residues. Germline CDR1 is DFQATT and CDR2 is SNEGSKA (reference sequence). The V and J ends lost 4 bases and 5 bases respectively, with 8 bases between them. The chain's CDR3 is CSATRGYGYTF. The DNA of the CDR3 is TGCAGTGCTACCAGGGGTTATGGCTACACCTTC.

V usage is TRBV5-1 and J usage is TRBJ2-2, with D possibly being TRBD2 (6 bases). Germline assignment: CDR1 SGHRS and CDR2 YFSETQ. CDR3 size: 14 residues. V gave up 4 bases and J gave up 1 base, with 8 bases separating them. The CDR3 DNA reads as TGCGCCAGCAGCCCGGGAGAGAACACCGGGGAGCTGTTTTTT. Its protein is CASSPGENTGELFF.

The chain recombines TRBV30 with TRBJ1-6; D gene uncertain. This CDR3 region has 15 residues. Germline-derived CDR1 and CDR2 are GTSNPN and SVGIG (reference sequence). Trimming took off 7 bases at V and 0 bases at J, with 13 bases between the two ends. In nucleotides, the CDR3 is TGTGCCTTACAAACAGCGAGCTCCTATAATTCACCCCTCCACTTT. This translates into CALQTASSYNSPLHF.

There are many counts of this clonotype. V gene TRBV5-6 combines with J gene TRBJ2-1; TRBD1 matches 9 bases. The CDR3 totals 16 residues. With V trimmed by 3 bases and J by 8 bases, 12 bases remained unmatched. CDR1 and CDR2 (germline): SGHDT, YYEEEE. CDR3 in amino acids: CASSSLSDRGWYEQFF. The CDR3 DNA reads as TGTGCCAGCAGCTCACTGTCGGACAGGGGTTGGTATGAGCAGTTCTTC.

This clonotype was counted at least ten times. The rearrangement joins TRBV29-1 to TRBJ2-1; no reliable D call. The germline V gene has CDR1 SQVTM and CDR2 ANQGSEA. Between the trimmed V and J ends, which lost 3 bases and 1 base, there was a span of 10 bases. The CDR3 runs 14 residues. The CDR3 sequence is CSVEPYLSYNEQFF. The DNA for the CDR3 is TGCAGCGTTGAGCCCTACCTGTCCTACAATGAGCAGTTCTTC.

This clonotype was detected many times. The DNA for the CDR3 is TGCAGCGCCAGCCGTAGTGGCTCTGGAAACACCATATATTTT. Amino acids: CSASRSGSGNTIYF. The J gene is TRBJ1-3, the V gene TRBV29-1; D uncertain. CDR1 and CDR2 from the germline V gene are SQVTM and ANQGSEA. The CDR3 is 14 residues long. V gave up 7 bases and J gave up 0 bases, with 13 bases separating them.

This clonotype was recorded at least ten times. The gene calls are TRBV10-3 and TRBJ2-1, with TRBD1 identical over 11 bases. CDR1 and CDR2 (germline): ENHRY, SYGVKD. CDR3 length: 14 residues. Trimming cost V 7 bases and J 6 bases; bases outside gene matches: 5. CDR3: CAITRTGGLNEQFF. The CDR3 DNA reads as TGTGCCATCACCAGGACAGGGGGCCTCAATGAGCAGTTCTTC.

Ten or more counts support this clonotype. The chain has TRBV5-1 and TRBJ1-1; unclear D gene. This CDR3 has 12 amino acids. Germline V gene lookup returns CDR1 SGHRS and CDR2 YFSETQ. The V and J ends lost 0 bases and 5 bases respectively, with 5 bases between them. CDR3 DNA sequence: TGCGCCAGCAGCTTGGGATCTACTGAAGCTTTCTTT. Its translation is CASSLGSTEAFF.

This clonotype was picked up many times. The chain recombines TRBV29-1 with TRBJ2-1; 7 bases agree with TRBD1. Germline lookup yields CDR1 SQVTM and CDR2 ANQGSEA. V lost 6 bases and J lost 8; bases outside the gene matches: 13. The CDR3 contains 14 residues. CDR3 sequence (DNA): TGCAGCGTCAAGGGACAGTTCCCCAAGGATGAGCAGTTCTTC. This gives the protein CSVKGQFPKDEQFF.

This clonotype was seen ten or more times. The chain employs TRBV5-1 and TRBJ1-3, with D hard to call. V lost 4 bases, J lost 0 bases, and 8 bases lay in between. The CDR3 loop spans 14 amino acids. Germline assignment: CDR1 SGHRS and CDR2 YFSETQ. The CDR3 DNA reads TGCGCCAGCAGCAGCGTTAACTCTGGAAACACCATATATTTT. Translating it yields CASSSVNSGNTIYF.

This clonotype was recorded at least ten times. V usage is TRBV3-1 and J usage is TRBJ2-7, with D perhaps being TRBD1 or TRBD2 (5 bases each). Germline V lookup: CDR1 LGHDT, CDR2 YNNKEL (reference sequence). The CDR3 totals 13 residues. Trimming took off 4 bases at V and 4 bases at J, with 11 bases between the two ends. The CDR3 here is CASSPGTAYEQYF. The CDR3 DNA reads as TGTGCCAGCAGCCCCGGGACCGCTTACGAGCAGTACTTC.

This clonotype was observed at least ten times. This chain connects TRBV20-1 to TRBJ1-1; 7 nucleotides line up with TRBD1. This CDR3 contains 12 residues. Germline V lookup: CDR1 DFQATT, CDR2 SNEGSKA (reference sequence). CDR3 coding DNA: TGCAGCGCCGGGACAGTGAACACTGAAGCTTTCTTT. It is translated as CSAGTVNTEAFF.